The source of this T cell receptor beta chain is a study of blood T cell repertoires in COVID-19. Study-level information: From the United States, Italy and Spain came samples of acute and convalescent COVID-19. From T cells, B-cell-depleted T cells, or PBMCs came the material, which was cDNA or gDNA.

In the authors' methods: Estimated nucleated cell counts came from reference gene primer amplification. Data came from immunoSEQ multiplex PCR; TCRdb stores just in-frame clones and leaves some out. V and J calls and clone size are those listed in that table; D and trimming were worked out from the DNA. The table records tens of thousands of clones, around 87% of them present only once. Germline V gene sequence: CDR1 MGHDK, CDR2 SYGVNS. The germline V and J ends were trimmed by 1 base and 4 bases, with 8 bases remaining between them. There are 15 residues in the CDR3. This sequence originates from a man in his sixties with acute or convalescent COVID-19. Sample: peripheral blood. The J gene is TRBJ1-6, the V gene TRBV25-1; D call uncertain. DNA of the CDR3: TGTGCCAGCAGTGAATTCACGGGGTATAATTCACCCCTCCACTTT. Amino acids: CASSEFTGYNSPLHF. The full variable domain, in which reference TRBV25-1 and TRBJ1-6 provide the parts outside the CDR3, is EADIYQTPRYLVIGTGKKITLECSQTMGHDKMYWYQQDPGMELHLIHYSYGVNSTEKGDLSSESTVSRIRTEHFPLTLESARPSHTSQYLCASSEFTGYNSPLHFGNGTRLTVT.